This record looks at one TCR beta chain sequence and its context. The sample comes from a study of T cell clones after liver transplantation. Study background: TCRbeta sequencing after a pre-transplant mixed lymphocyte reaction identified graft-donor-reactive clones, later tracked in post-transplant blood. Three of eight recipients were HCV-positive; others had non-autoimmune, non-viral indications. Samples came pre-transplant, pre-randomization before withdrawal, and post-randomization after withdrawal ended.

Germline loops: CDR1 SGHRS, CDR2 YFSETQ. Trimming took 3 bases from V and 2 from J, leaving 19 bases between them. There are 17 residues in the CDR3. The method was immunoSEQ multiplex PCR; TCRdb's version includes in-frame clones alone and lacks a portion of them. The table has about 75,000 clones, under 95% seen once; the top ten hold approximately 2.4%. V gene TRBV5-1 combines with J gene TRBJ2-3; D perhaps matches TRBD2 (6 bases). This clonotype was sampled from a human donor who received a liver transplant. The material was CD4+ T cells from blood, obtained before liver transplant. CDR3 amino acids: CASSSDPSVGLTDTQYF. In nucleotides, the CDR3 is TGCGCCAGCAGCTCCGATCCTAGCGTTGGTCTCACAGATACGCAGTATTTT.